This T cell receptor beta chain was captured by sequencing in a study of cytomegalovirus exposure and HLA in healthy donors. In the study overall: Sequencing of roughly 180 million T cells in an earlier analysis found around 120 million unique TCR beta sequences. Study observations and caveats: The likely explanation for a cluster of highly shared sequence variants was sequencing artifact. The authors later found most CMV-associated TCR beta chains appeared HLA-restricted.

The primer mix had 60 Vbeta and 13 Jbeta primers. Only in-frame clones appear in the TCRdb table, and some are missing; sequencing was by immunoSEQ multiplex PCR. The sample carries about 90,000 clones, more than 55% recorded once. The CDR3 is 16 residues long. Trimming shortened V by 1 base and J by 2 bases, and 12 bases separated the two germline ends. Germline-derived CDR1 and CDR2 are MGHRA and YSYEKL. In the case of this clone: Its cognate antigen is unknown.

The sequence derives from a woman in her 50s in good health and CMV-seropositive. This rearrangement joins TRBV4-1 to TRBJ2-1; D may be TRBD2 (5 bases). Source material: PBMCs. The CDR3 loop reads CASSQVGKRTYNEQFF. The DNA for the CDR3 is TGCGCCAGCAGCCAAGTAGGCAAGCGGACCTACAATGAGCAGTTCTTC.